These 22 T cell receptor beta chains were all obtained from the same sample, sequenced in a study of blood T cell repertoires in COVID-19 (dated by TCRdb to 2020 to 2021). The protocol used for the library was the immunoSEQ multiplex PCR assay. Imported from immuneACCESS, the table was reduced by TCRdb to in-frame sequences with V and J called. These copies leave out some clones; in studies compared against another copy, an unresolved V gene accounts for under half, and the cause of the remainder is not known. In all, the sample holds approximately 140,000 clones, and about 80% of those were seen once. The top ten clonotypes cover roughly 3.5% of the sample. Sequenced material: peripheral blood. Receptors were obtained from a man aged 55 to 69 with acute or convalescent COVID-19.

Ten or more counts support this clone. This chain uses TRBV3-1 (or the pseudogene TRBV3-2) with TRBJ2-7; 8 positions agree with TRBD2. Germline V gene lookup returns CDR1 LGHDT and CDR2 YNNKEL (reference sequence). The CDR3 runs 14 residues. With 5 bases clipped from V and 5 bases from J, the junction kept 8 bases outside the gene matches. DNA of the CDR3: TGTGCCAGCAGCTACTCCGGGACTAGGGACGAGCAGTACTTC. Encoded protein: CASSYSGTRDEQYF.

V is TRBV7-8 and J is TRBJ1-3, with D uncertain. Trimming cost V 2 bases and J 0 bases, with 2 bases left between them. Germline CDR1 is SGHVS and CDR2 is FQNEAQ. CDR3 length: 13 residues. In DNA, the CDR3 is TGTGCCAGCAGCTTACTCTCTGGAAACACCATATATTTT. Protein: CASSLLSGNTIYF.

CDR3 in DNA: TGTGCCAGCAGACAGGGGGCACATGAAAAACTGTTTTTT. It translates to CASRQGAHEKLFF. The chain couples TRBV7-8 to TRBJ1-4, with TRBD1 matching 9 bases. V lost 6 bases, J lost 6 bases, and 2 bases stayed unmatched. The CDR3 covers 13 residues. The germline V gene has CDR1 SGHVS and CDR2 FQNEAQ.

The chain links TRBV12-3 or TRBV12-4 to TRBJ2-7; D not resolved. The CDR3 has 13 residues. The V and J ends lost 2 bases and 0 bases respectively, with 5 bases between them. The CDR3 is CASSLTGSYEQYF. Written as DNA, the CDR3 is TGTGCCAGCAGTTTAACGGGCTCCTACGAGCAGTACTTC.

The V and J genes are TRBV19 and TRBJ1-2; 9 bases map to TRBD1. V trimming: 10 bases; J trimming: 4 bases; junction bases outside the gene matches: 10. The CDR3 is 14 residues long. Germline-derived CDR1 and CDR2 are LNHDA and SQIVND (reference sequence). CDR3 protein: CATQYTGGIYGYTF. The CDR3 region has the DNA TGTGCCACCCAGTATACAGGGGGCATCTATGGCTACACCTTC.

This chain uses TRBV28 with TRBJ2-1; 13 nucleotides align to TRBD2. V lost 6 bases to trimming and J lost 3 bases; unmatched junction nucleotides: 17. The CDR3 is 20 residues long. CDR1 and CDR2 from the germline V gene are MDHEN and SYDVKM. This CDR3 is CASRSTPGTSGTKYYNEQFF. CDR3 in DNA: TGTGCCAGCAGATCAACCCCCGGGACTAGCGGGACAAAATACTACAATGAGCAGTTCTTC.

CDR3 loop: CATTAPGSDEQFF. CDR3 DNA sequence: TGTGCCACTACAGCCCCGGGGTCGGATGAGCAGTTCTTC. The gene calls are TRBV7-3 and TRBJ2-1; tentative D call: TRBD2 (5 bases). This CDR3 is built from 13 residues. Germline V gene data show CDR1 as SGHTA and CDR2 as FQGTGA. V lost 10 bases and J 8 bases, leaving 18 bases between the germline ends.

This clone was picked up a small number of times. V and J are TRBV11-2 and TRBJ1-4; D is unresolved. The V and J ends lost 4 bases and 4 bases respectively, with 10 bases between them. This CDR3 spans 14 amino acids. From germline, CDR1 is SGHAT and CDR2 FQNNGV. CDR3 sequence (DNA): TGTGCCAGCAGCTCAGGACTGATTAATGAAAAACTGTTTTTT. Translating it yields CASSSGLINEKLFF.

The chain couples TRBV6-2 or TRBV6-3 to TRBJ2-5, with a possible D match to TRBD1 (6 bases). Trimming removed 0 bases from V and 3 bases from J, with 8 bases in between. The CDR3 spans 14 residues. CDR1 is MNHEY, CDR2 SVGEGT, per germline. The CDR3 DNA follows: TGTGCCAGCAGTTACTCGTGGACAGAAGAGACCCAGTACTTC. Its translation is CASSYSWTEETQYF.

V and J are TRBV15 and TRBJ1-3, with D possibly TRBD1 on 5 matching bases. Trimming took off 0 bases at V and 2 bases at J, with 8 bases between the two ends. This CDR3 contains 15 residues. Germline V CDR1 and CDR2: LNHNV, YYDKDF (reference sequence). The CDR3 spells CATSRDPGTGNTIYF. The CDR3 DNA reads as TGTGCCACCAGCAGAGATCCAGGGACTGGAAACACCATATATTTT.

The chain uses TRBV5-1 and TRBJ2-1; 8 bases map to TRBD2. V lost 4 bases and J lost 6; bases outside the gene matches: 6. Germline-derived CDR1 and CDR2 are SGHRS and YFSETQ. The CDR3 extends over 14 amino acids. The CDR3 region is CASSPGTSSNEQFF. In DNA form, the CDR3 reads TGCGCCAGCAGCCCCGGGACTAGTAGCAATGAGCAGTTCTTC.

The V gene is TRBV19, the J gene TRBJ1-6; 8 bases align to TRBD1. CDR1 LNHDA and CDR2 SQIVND come from the germline V gene (reference sequence). This CDR3 contains 13 residues. The ends lost 5 bases at V and 14 bases at J; junction bases unmatched: 8. CDR3 in amino acids: CASSPTGGAALHF. The CDR3 DNA sequence: TGTGCCAGTAGTCCTACAGGGGGTGCGGCCCTCCACTTT.

The chain recombines TRBV21-1 with TRBJ2-1; the D call in the table, TRBD2, was not verified against the DNA. TRBV21-1 is termed a pseudogene. CDR3 length: 14 residues. CDR3 residues: CASTVNSSYNEQFF. Here the CDR3 DNA reads TGTGCCAGCACCGTAAATAGCTCCTACAATGAGCAGTTCTTC.

V and J are TRBV30 and TRBJ1-1; TRBD1 is a possible D gene (5 bases). The CDR3 contains 13 residues. Germline loops: CDR1 GTSNPN, CDR2 SVGIG (reference sequence). V shed 3 bases and J shed 1 base, with 9 bases lying between them. CDR3 nucleotides: TGTGCCTGGAGAAGGGACTCGAACACTGAAGCTTTCTTT. Its protein product is CAWRRDSNTEAFF. The complete variable domain, with remaining parts taken from reference TRBV30 and TRBJ1-1, reads SQTIHQWPATLVQPVGSPLSLECTVEGTSNPNLYWYRQAAGRGLQLLFYSVGIGQISSEVPQNLSASRPQDRQFILSSKKLLLSDSGFYLCAWRRDSNTEAFFGQGTRLTVV.

CDR3: CASSSLAGGAQFF. As DNA, the CDR3 is TGTGCCAGCAGCTCGCTAGCGGGAGGAGCGCAGTTCTTC. This chain links TRBV7-2 with TRBJ2-1; 11 bases fit TRBD2. Trimming took 4 bases from V and 12 from J; bases not matched to a gene: 5. Germline V gene sequence: CDR1 SGHTA, CDR2 FQGNSA. The CDR3 loop spans 13 amino acids.

This chain links TRBV27 with TRBJ2-7; 14 bases are shared with TRBD2. Per germline, CDR1 MNHEY and CDR2 SMNVEV (reference sequence). V shed 0 bases and J 3 bases; nucleotides not matched to a gene: 7. The CDR3 totals 18 residues. Written as DNA, the CDR3 is TGTGCCAGCAGTTTATCGTGGACCGGGACTAGCGGGAGCTACGAGCAGTACTTC. This translates into CASSLSWTGTSGSYEQYF.

The genes are TRBV6-5 and TRBJ1-5; D possibly corresponds to TRBD1 (6 bases). V was trimmed by 5 bases and J by 5 bases, leaving 10 bases between them. CDR1 MNHEY and CDR2 SVGAGI come from the germline V gene. The CDR3 has 13 amino acids. CDR3 sequence: CASSPSGDQPQHF. CDR3 nucleotide sequence: TGTGCCAGCAGTCCATCAGGGGATCAGCCCCAGCATTTT.

J is TRBJ2-5 and V is TRBV19, with a weak D call TRBD2 (5 bases). Germline V gene data show CDR1 as LNHDA and CDR2 as SQIVND (reference sequence). V was trimmed by 4 bases and J by 2 bases, leaving 8 bases between them. This CDR3 is built from 13 residues. The CDR3 DNA is TGTGCCAGTAGTAGAGGGATACAAGAGACCCAGTACTTC. This gives the protein CASSRGIQETQYF.

The DNA for the CDR3 is TGTGCCAGCAGGATAGTAGGGACAGCCTCCTACGAGCAGTACTTC. Protein: CASRIVGTASYEQYF. This chain links TRBV28 with TRBJ2-7; 7 bases are shared with TRBD1. This CDR3 is built from 15 residues. Germline values: CDR1 MDHEN, CDR2 SYDVKM. Trimming at V came to 6 bases and at J to 0 bases, leaving 8 bases not matched to a gene.

The chain combines TRBV10-3 with TRBJ2-7; D is possibly TRBD1 (5 bases). The CDR3 sequence is 13 residues long. With 7 bases removed from V and 1 base from J, the gap between germline ends came to 11 bases. CDR1 ENHRY and CDR2 SYGVKD come from the germline V gene. CDR3 DNA: TGTGCCATCAAGCCTGACAGTTCCTACGAGCAGTACTTC. This translates into CAIKPDSSYEQYF.

The chain uses TRBV9 and TRBJ1-6; D is undetermined. This CDR3 spans 16 amino acids. Germline V CDR1 and CDR2: SGDLS, YYNGEE. With 4 bases removed from V and 0 bases from J, the gap between germline ends came to 11 bases. The CDR3 region is CASSRRAASYNSPLHF. The CDR3 DNA is TGTGCCAGCAGCCGGAGGGCAGCCTCCTATAATTCACCCCTCCACTTT.

This clone was observed a few times. The rearrangement uses TRBV28 and TRBJ1-2, with 7 bases matching TRBD1. The junction had 13 bases not matched to a gene; V was cut back by 8 bases and J by 4 bases. This CDR3 contains 15 residues. The germline V gene has CDR1 MDHEN and CDR2 SYDVKM. CDR3 in DNA: TGTGCCAGCCAGACTAATCCAGGGGGGATCTATGGCTACACCTTC. Translation gives CASQTNPGGIYGYTF.